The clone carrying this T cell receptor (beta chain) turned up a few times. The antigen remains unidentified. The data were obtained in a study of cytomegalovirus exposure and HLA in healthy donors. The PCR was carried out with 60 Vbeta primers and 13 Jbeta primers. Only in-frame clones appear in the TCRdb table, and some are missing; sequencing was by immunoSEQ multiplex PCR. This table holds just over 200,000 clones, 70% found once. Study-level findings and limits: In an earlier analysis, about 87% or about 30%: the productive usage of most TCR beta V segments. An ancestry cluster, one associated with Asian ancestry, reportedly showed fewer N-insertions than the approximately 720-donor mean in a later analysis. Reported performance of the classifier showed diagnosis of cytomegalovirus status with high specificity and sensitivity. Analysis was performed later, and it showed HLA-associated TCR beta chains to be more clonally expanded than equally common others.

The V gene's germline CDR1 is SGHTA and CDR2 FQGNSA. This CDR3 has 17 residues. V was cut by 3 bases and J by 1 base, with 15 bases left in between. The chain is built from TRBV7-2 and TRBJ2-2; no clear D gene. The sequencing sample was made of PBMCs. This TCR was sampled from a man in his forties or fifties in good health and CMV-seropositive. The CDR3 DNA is TGTGCCAGCAGCTTCGATCGGTACAGTGAGAACACCGGGGAGCTGTTTTTT. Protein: CASSFDRYSENTGELFF.